The 31 T cell receptor beta chains below were found in one sample sequenced in a study of cytomegalovirus exposure and HLA in healthy donors. The PCR used 60 Vbeta and 13 Jbeta primers. Some clones are missing from TCRdb's copy, which holds only in-frame ones; the method was immunoSEQ multiplex PCR. The table shows under 200,000 clones, with approximately 79% occurring only once. The sequenced sample consisted of PBMCs. These receptors came from a human donor in good health.

A note on this clone: One end of the junction does not line up with germline, which may come from a read error. This chain connects TRBV5-6 to TRBJ2-1; 12 bases are shared with TRBD2. The CDR3 covers 17 residues. CDR1 and CDR2 (germline): SGHDT, YYEEEE. The CDR3: CASSLPSGGAFYNGQFF. The CDR3 nucleotides are TGTGCCAGCAGCTTGCCTAGCGGGGGGGCCTTCTACAATGGGCAGTTCTTC.

This sequence joins TRBV9 and TRBJ1-2; 7 bases are a match to TRBD1. CDR3 length equals 15 residues. The germline V gene has CDR1 SGDLS and CDR2 YYNGEE. The J segment lost 4 bases and the V segment lost 1 base, leaving 7 bases of the junction unmatched. CDR3: CASSVRDRAFYGYTF. The DNA for the CDR3 is TGTGCCAGCAGCGTAAGGGACAGAGCCTTCTATGGCTACACCTTC. The complete variable domain, with remaining parts taken from reference TRBV9 and TRBJ1-2, reads DSGVTQTPKHLITATGQRVTLRCSPRSGDLSVYWYQQSLDQGLQFLIQYYNGEERAKGNILERFSAQQFPDLHSELNLSSLELGDSALYFCASSVRDRAFYGYTFGSGTRLTVV.

The chain recombines TRBV5-1 with TRBJ2-3; 9 bases line up with TRBD2. The CDR3 covers 14 residues. Trimming at V came to 2 bases and at J to 5 bases, leaving 3 bases not matched to a gene. Germline V CDR1 and CDR2: SGHRS, YFSETQ. CDR3 region: CASSLSGGLDTQYF. CDR3 in DNA: TGCGCCAGCAGCTTAAGCGGGGGGTTAGATACGCAGTATTTT.

The gene calls are TRBV5-4 and TRBJ1-4; D not certain. This CDR3 is built from 16 residues. Germline V gene lookup returns CDR1 SGHNT and CDR2 YYREEE (reference sequence). Trimming took off 3 bases at V and 7 bases at J, with 19 bases between the two ends. CDR3 protein: CASSSQGRGSGEKLFF. CDR3 in DNA: TGTGCCAGCAGCTCCCAAGGGCGGGGTTCAGGTGAAAAACTGTTTTTT.

The chain employs TRBV9 and TRBJ2-1, with a possible D match to TRBD2 (5 bases). The CDR3 length is 12 residues. Trimming stripped 3 bases from V and 12 bases from J, with 13 bases between. Germline assignment: CDR1 SGDLS and CDR2 YYNGEE. The CDR3 region is CASSGIEEAQFF. CDR3 nucleotides: TGTGCCAGCAGCGGAATCGAGGAGGCGCAGTTCTTC.

This chain links TRBV6-5 with TRBJ2-3; TRBD2 matches 8 bases. The ends lost 2 bases at V and 2 bases at J; junction bases unmatched: 6. The CDR3 loop spans 16 amino acids. The germline V gene has CDR1 MNHEY and CDR2 SVGAGI. The DNA of the CDR3 is TGTGCCAGCAGTTACACTTCGGGAGGGTCCACAGATACGCAGTATTTT. It is translated as CASSYTSGGSTDTQYF.

This chain joins TRBV19 and TRBJ1-2; no firm D call. Between the trimmed V and J ends, which lost 2 bases and 2 bases, there was a span of 15 bases. The CDR3 runs to 16 residues. Germline CDR1 is LNHDA and CDR2 is SQIVND (reference sequence). CDR3 sequence reads: CASSILQQPNNYGYTF. CDR3 nucleotide sequence: TGTGCCAGTAGTATATTGCAACAACCGAACAACTATGGCTACACCTTC.

This clone was detected only a few times. The chain couples TRBV2 to TRBJ1-5, with 11 bases lining up with TRBD1. CDR1 is SNHLY and CDR2 is FYNNEI in the germline V gene. With V trimmed by 6 bases and J by 3 bases, 10 bases remained unmatched. The CDR3 runs 17 residues. CDR3 sequence: CASSYGTGGSYNQPQHF. As DNA, the CDR3 is TGTGCCAGCAGCTACGGGACAGGGGGTTCATACAATCAGCCCCAGCATTTT.

The chain employs TRBV7-2 and TRBJ1-3, with 10 positions matching TRBD1. The germline V gene has CDR1 SGHTA and CDR2 FQGNSA. CDR3 length: 16 residues. Losses at the gene ends were 4 bases for V and 4 bases for J; bases not matched to a gene: 7. The CDR3 here is CASSSPLTGGGNTIYF. The CDR3 nucleotides read TGTGCCAGCAGCTCTCCCCTGACAGGGGGCGGAAACACCATATATTTT.

The rearrangement links TRBV9 to TRBJ2-1; TRBD2 agrees at 11 bases. The V gene's germline CDR1 is SGDLS and CDR2 YYNGEE. Trimming took 0 bases from V and 7 from J; bases not matched to a gene: 6. The CDR3 contains 16 residues. The CDR3: CASSVGSGGAWNEQFF. CDR3 DNA: TGTGCCAGCAGCGTAGGTAGCGGGGGGGCCTGGAATGAGCAGTTCTTC.

CDR3 sequence reads: CASSATARGGTDTQYF. In DNA, the CDR3 is TGTGCCAGCAGCGCTACGGCACGGGGGGGCACAGATACGCAGTATTTT. V gene TRBV9 combines with J gene TRBJ2-3; TRBD2 matches 7 bases. J lost 1 base, V lost 3 bases, and 8 bases had no gene match. Per germline, CDR1 SGDLS and CDR2 YYNGEE. The CDR3 runs 16 residues. Full variable domain (remainder filled in from reference TRBV9 and TRBJ2-3): DSGVTQTPKHLITATGQRVTLRCSPRSGDLSVYWYQQSLDQGLQFLIQYYNGEERAKGNILERFSAQQFPDLHSELNLSSLELGDSALYFCASSATARGGTDTQYFGPGTRLTVL.

CDR3 region: CASRRTGVNSPLHF. CDR3 nucleotides: TGTGCCAGCAGGCGGACAGGGGTAAATTCACCCCTCCACTTT. The V and J genes are TRBV6-5 and TRBJ1-6, with TRBD1 matching over 9 bases. Trimming took 6 bases from V and 7 from J; bases not matched to a gene: 4. The CDR3 consists of 14 residues. Germline CDR1 and CDR2: MNHEY and SVGAGI.

V gene TRBV18 combines with J gene TRBJ1-1, with D tentatively TRBD1 (6 bases). Germline V gene lookup returns CDR1 KGHSH and CDR2 LQKENI. V was shortened by 4 bases and J by 1 base, with 10 bases between the two germline ends. This CDR3 spans 14 amino acids. In nucleotides, the CDR3 is TGTGCCAGCTCACTTGGACAGCAGAACACTGAAGCTTTCTTT. Protein: CASSLGQQNTEAFF.

The chain carries TRBV27 and TRBJ1-2; D unresolved. The V gene lost 5 bases and the J gene lost 4 bases, with 17 bases spanning the gap. This CDR3 region has 15 residues. Germline CDR1 and CDR2: MNHEY and SMNVEV (reference sequence). CDR3 protein: CASSPPGVIGYGYTF. The CDR3 DNA sequence: TGTGCCAGCAGTCCACCCGGGGTGATAGGCTATGGCTACACCTTC.

The CDR3 nucleotides read TGTGCCAGCAGCTGGGGGGACAGGAATAATTCACCCCTCCACTTT. It specifies CASSWGDRNNSPLHF. V gene TRBV7-9 combines with J gene TRBJ1-6, with 8 positions matching TRBD1. Germline CDR1 SEHNR, CDR2 FQNEAQ (reference sequence). The junction had 4 bases not matched to a gene; V was cut back by 4 bases and J by 5 bases. The CDR3 extends over 15 amino acids.

Only one count was recorded for this clone. The rearrangement joins TRBV7-6 to TRBJ2-1; TRBD1 might be the D (5 bases). The CDR3 is 14 residues long. V lost 0 bases and J 8 bases, leaving 11 bases between the germline ends. CDR1 is SGHVS, CDR2 FNYEAQ, per germline. The CDR3 spells CASSLARLGDEQFF. The CDR3 DNA reads as TGTGCCAGCAGCTTAGCGAGATTAGGGGATGAGCAGTTCTTC.

The chain carries TRBV27 and TRBJ2-7, with D maybe TRBD2 (7 bases). This CDR3 region has 15 residues. The V and J ends lost 5 bases and 0 bases respectively, with 14 bases between them. Looked up from germline, CDR1 is MNHEY and CDR2 is SMNVEV (reference sequence). CDR3 residues: CASSLRGASSYEQYF. The CDR3, as DNA: TGTGCCAGCAGTCTTCGGGGGGCGAGCTCCTACGAGCAGTACTTC.

The chain couples TRBV19 to TRBJ1-5; possible D gene TRBD1, 5 bases. CDR1 LNHDA and CDR2 SQIVND come from the germline V gene (reference sequence). CDR3 length equals 15 residues. V lost 4 bases to trimming and J lost 5 bases, with 15 bases between them. Here the CDR3 DNA reads TGTGCCAGTAGTACCATCCGAGACAGAGATCAGCCCCAGCATTTT. This gives the protein CASSTIRDRDQPQHF. Looking up the rest from reference TRBV19 and TRBJ1-5 gives the full variable domain: DGGITQSPKYLFRKEGQNVTLSCEQNLNHDAMYWYRQDPGQGLRLIYYSQIVNDFQKGDIAEGYSVSREKKESFPLTVTSAQKNPTAFYLCASSTIRDRDQPQHFGDGTRLSIL.

The chain carries TRBV2 and TRBJ2-5, with 13 bases aligning to TRBD2. The V and J ends lost 6 bases and 5 bases, in that order; junction bases with no gene match: 9. The CDR3 loop spans 16 amino acids. The germline V gene has CDR1 SNHLY and CDR2 FYNNEI. The CDR3 is CASRRTSGGDRETQYF. Written as DNA, the CDR3 is TGTGCCAGCAGACGGACTAGCGGGGGCGACAGGGAGACCCAGTACTTC.

The rearrangement links TRBV6-5 to TRBJ1-1; TRBD1 matches 8 bases. This CDR3 spans 16 amino acids. The V gene end was trimmed by 0 bases and the J gene end by 5 bases; junction bases not matched to a gene: 8. From germline, CDR1 is MNHEY and CDR2 SVGAGI. For the CDR3, the DNA is TGTGCCAGCAGTTACTCGAGTACAGGGGGATGGACTGAAGCTTTCTTT. Its translation: CASSYSSTGGWTEAFF.

V usage is TRBV7-2 and J usage is TRBJ1-4; tentative D call: TRBD1 (5 bases). The germline V and J ends were trimmed by 3 bases and 3 bases, with 17 bases remaining between them. Germline CDR1 is SGHTA and CDR2 is FQGNSA. This CDR3 is 17 amino acids long. CDR3 nucleotides: TGTGCCAGCAGCTTGGAGGGGCAGGGTAGCCCTAATGAAAAACTGTTTTTT. Translation: CASSLEGQGSPNEKLFF. The complete variable domain, with remaining parts taken from reference TRBV7-2 and TRBJ1-4, reads GAGVSQSPSNKVTEKGKDVELRCDPISGHTALYWYRQSLGQGLEFLIYFQGNSAPDKSGLPSDRFSAERTGGSVSTLTIQRTQQEDSAVYLCASSLEGQGSPNEKLFFGSGTQLSVL.

The V and J genes are TRBV4-3 and TRBJ1-2; D possibly corresponds to TRBD1 (5 bases). This CDR3 contains 13 residues. Germline CDR1 and CDR2: LGHNA and YSLEER. V was pared by 0 bases and J by 3 bases, with 5 bases between. The CDR3 spells CASSQDRDYGYTF. The DNA of the CDR3 is TGCGCCAGCAGCCAAGACAGGGACTATGGCTACACCTTC.

This clone showed up just a few times. The rearrangement links TRBV7-2 to TRBJ1-3, with TRBD1 matching over 7 bases. After removal of 5 bases from V and 4 bases from J, the junction contained 8 bases not matched to a gene. This CDR3 spans 15 amino acids. Looked up from germline, CDR1 is SGHTA and CDR2 is FQGNSA. The CDR3: CASSVDGTVGNTIYF. The CDR3 DNA sequence: TGTGCCAGCAGCGTAGATGGGACAGTCGGAAACACCATATATTTT.

This chain uses TRBV7-9 with TRBJ2-1; D is uncertain. This CDR3 is built from 14 residues. Germline CDR1 SEHNR, CDR2 FQNEAQ (reference sequence). V lost 0 bases and J 4 bases, leaving 7 bases between the germline ends. The CDR3 here is CASSLAPGYNEQFF. CDR3 DNA sequence: TGTGCCAGCAGCTTAGCGCCCGGGTACAATGAGCAGTTCTTC.

The chain recombines TRBV5-1 with TRBJ2-5; D perhaps matches TRBD2 (6 bases). Per germline, CDR1 SGHRS and CDR2 YFSETQ. This CDR3 region has 14 residues. Trimming removed 4 bases at V and 2 bases at J, with 12 bases between. CDR3 sequence (DNA): TGCGCCAGCAGCCCCCCGGGACTGCAAGAGACCCAGTACTTC. This sequence encodes CASSPPGLQETQYF.

This chain uses TRBV12-5 with TRBJ2-3; possible D gene TRBD2, 5 bases. CDR3 length equals 13 residues. V lost 2 bases, J lost 10 bases, and 13 bases lay in between. Germline V CDR1 and CDR2: LGHNT, FRNRAP. The CDR3 spells CASGLTRTEPQYF. Written as DNA, the CDR3 is TGTGCTAGTGGTTTGACTAGAACCGAGCCGCAGTATTTT. The full variable domain, rest sourced from reference TRBV12-5 and TRBJ2-3, is DARVTQTPRHKVTEMGQEVTMRCQPILGHNTVFWYRQTMMQGLELLAYFRNRAPLDDSGMPKDRFSAEMPDATLATLKIQPSEPRDSAVYFCASGLTRTEPQYFGPGTRLTVL.

The chain combines TRBV5-8 with TRBJ2-3, with D maybe TRBD2 (6 bases). The CDR3 is 14 residues long. The ends were cut back, 4 bases at V and 6 bases at J, with 15 bases in the middle. Germline assignment: CDR1 SGHTS and CDR2 YDEGEE. CDR3: CASSPGAQRDTQYF. In nucleotides, the CDR3 is TGTGCCAGCAGCCCGGGAGCCCAGAGGGATACGCAGTATTTT.

This chain connects TRBV7-9 to TRBJ1-1; D call uncertain. CDR3 length equals 15 residues. Germline V gene lookup returns CDR1 SEHNR and CDR2 FQNEAQ (reference sequence). V was pared by 3 bases and J by 1 base, with 12 bases between. This CDR3 is CASSFVRGQNTEAFF. CDR3 coding DNA: TGTGCCAGCAGCTTCGTTCGGGGTCAGAACACTGAAGCTTTCTTT.

The count of this clone is one. This chain connects TRBV19 to TRBJ1-5, with D perhaps TRBD1 (6 bases). Trimming pared 9 bases from V and 6 bases from J, leaving 24 bases between. CDR3 length: 16 amino acids. The germline gives CDR1 LNHDA, CDR2 SQIVND (reference sequence). The chain's CDR3 is CASKYNWQGRGQPQHF. In nucleotides, the CDR3 is TGTGCCAGCAAGTATAATTGGCAGGGGCGAGGTCAGCCCCAGCATTTT.

This clone was detected a few times. CDR3 sequence: CASSTIGTPFEAFF. DNA for the CDR3: TGTGCCAGCAGCACCATCGGGACACCATTTGAAGCTTTCTTT. The rearrangement uses TRBV5-6 and TRBJ1-1, with D tentatively TRBD1 (6 bases). The CDR3 spans 14 residues. V lost 4 bases and J 7 bases, leaving 17 bases between the germline ends. Germline CDR1 and CDR2: SGHDT and YYEEEE.

The CDR3 spells CASRGSGGNTGELFF. The CDR3 region has the DNA TGTGCCAGCAGGGGAAGCGGGGGGAACACCGGGGAGCTGTTTTTT. The V gene is TRBV2, the J gene TRBJ2-2, with 8 bases matching TRBD2. Trimming removed 6 bases from V and 1 base from J; junction bases left unmatched: 4. The CDR3 is made up of 15 amino acids. Per the germline V gene, CDR1 is SNHLY and CDR2 is FYNNEI.